This T cell receptor (beta chain) was captured by sequencing in a study of T cells in Graves' hyperthyroidism and ophthalmopathy (dated by TCRdb to between 2018 and 2021). For context, the study as a whole: Peripheral blood samples were taken at the time of initial diagnosis, prior to any treatment. To identify distinguishing TCR V-J signatures, a discovery cohort of 90 to 100 patients was used, comprising 40 to 45 with Graves' ophthalmopathy and approximately 57 with stable Graves' hyperthyroidism. Whether ophthalmopathy could be predicted prospectively was tested in an independent validation cohort made up of approximately 19 hyperthyroidism patients plus 17 patients who later progressed to ophthalmopathy. The approximately 100 discovery patients were randomly split 7:3 into training and test sets. Thyroid tissue and blood T-cell repertoires from roughly 6 Graves' hyperthyroidism patients were also compared in the study. After blood sampling, hyperthyroidism patients were treated with methimazole at a starting dose of 30 mg daily, and ophthalmopathy patients were treated with high-dose intravenous methylprednisolone. The paper reports TCR Vbeta CDR3 sequencing of 140 or so peripheral blood samples: under 45 ophthalmopathy, 75 to 80 hyperthyroidism and some 17 progressor patients.

Points the paper makes about the study in general: Most expanded thyroid clonotypes (frequency above 0.001) were also detected in blood, suggesting blood repertoires may reflect thyroid immune responses. Ophthalmopathy was separated from stable hyperthyroidism by a 13 V-J signature model, with roughly 88% sensitivity and roughly 81% specificity obtained in cross-validation and 80%/75% obtained in testing. In validation, the model predicted progression to ophthalmopathy with 60% to 71% sensitivity and 72% to 85% specificity, a median of 6.5 months before onset. Sample size was not statistically predetermined, and blinding of investigators to group allocation was not performed.

Stable Graves' hyperthyroidism was defined as no progression to ophthalmopathy during 18 months of follow-up. Hyperthyroidism patients were aged 18 to 65 years and newly diagnosed, with disease duration of less than 2 months. Any patient with an uncontrolled infection, another autoimmune disease, pregnancy or lactation was excluded. Diagnoses relied on clinical symptoms, serum thyroxine and TRAb, thyroid ultrasound and orbital computed tomography. PBMCs were separated from 7.5 to 10 ml of fresh peripheral blood using Ficoll-Paque density gradient centrifugation. Trizol reagent was used to extract total RNA, and RNA quality was then checked on an Agilent 2100 Bioanalyzer. Per the germline V gene (reference sequence), DFQATT is the CDR1 and SNEGSKA is the CDR2. The CDR3 runs 15 residues from the cysteine to the phenylalanine. Just the 45-base CDR3 DNA is kept, in frame starting at base 1. V gives up 1 base and J gives up 4 bases, and the segment between their germline ends measures 16 bases.

Comment on this clonotype: Its antigen is still unknown. Base qualities are not provided; no much larger clone lies one nucleotide away.

The TCR beta CDR3 regions were amplified from RNA transcripts. For the first round of RT-PCR on the TCR CDR3, the HTBI primer set was used together with the Qiagen OneStep RT-PCR kit. A second multiplex PCR round built the libraries, followed by size selection and purification. Sequencing of the libraries was done on an Illumina HiSeq2000 using paired-end 100 bp reads. As for how the authors treated the data: SOAPnuke was used to process the raw data, with reads discarded if the reads contained adapters or uncalled bases, had a mean Phred below 15, or lacked an exact constant-primer or identifier match. High-quality paired reads were merged using COPE v1.2.5, and each unique nucleotide sequence was defined as a clonotype. Clonotypes were aligned to IMGT TRBV, TRBD and TRBJ reference segments using MiTCR v1.1. Only V-J combinations with frequency above 0.0001, covering 99.2% of repertoires, were analysed. A TCS score was defined as the ratio between F50 (clonal expansion) and ExV (chaos), using BLOSUM62-based TCRdist between CDR3 peptides within each V-J. Welch's t-statistics and random forest reduced around 520 V-J features to 10 to 15, which were used in a naive Bayes classifier (R e1071). TCRdb applied fastp at Q25 and MiXCR to the public reads, then kept only in-frame beta chains. Rows merge per CDR3 protein into single entries with the most common DNA and genes. In this record, the V and J calls reflect TCRdb's handling and not the investigators' own analysis. For this sample there are around 300,000 distinct CDR3 sequences; over 11% appear just once. The ten most abundant clones make up 20% to 25% of the sample.

The rearranged segments are TRBV20-1 and TRBJ1-1, with TRBD1 tentatively as D gene (6 bases match). The source material was blood. This receptor was obtained from a woman in her thirties with Graves' hyperthyroidism. At the DNA level, the sequence is TGCAGTGCTAGAGCGGGGGGCAGTGGGAGCACTGAAGCTTTCTTT. The translation is CSARAGGSGSTEAFF.